This section outlines one TCR beta chain sequence together with its context. The antigen is not known. This entry is derived from a study of vaccination and CD4 T cells after COVID-19. Across the whole study: Every participant was given two doses of BNT162b2 or mRNA-1273 vaccine.

Germline V gene sequence: CDR1 MNHEY, CDR2 SMNVEV (reference sequence). This CDR3 comprises 14 residues. Germline trimming cut 6 bases from V and 4 bases from J; bases unmatched to any gene: 7. Treatment of the sample: roughly ten-day PBMC culture with coronavirus spike peptide pools or control peptides (ViraFEST assay). ViraFEST used peptide pools to expand antigen-specific T cells and subsequently sequenced their TCRs. Cultured CD4+ T-cell DNA underwent Oncomine TCR Beta short-read sequencing. TCRdb reanalysed the PCR reads using MiXCR and keeps one entry per CDR3 protein. Of about 15,000 distinct CDR3 sequences in the sample, 40% to 60% were seen once.

V gene TRBV27 combines with J gene TRBJ2-7; TRBD1 aligns across 9 bases. The receptor was derived from a human donor who had recovered from COVID-19. Sequenced: CD4+ T cells from blood, cultured in vitro. CDR3 DNA sequence: TGTGCCAGCAGATCGGGACAGGGTTCGTACGAGCAGTACTTC. Translated: CASRSGQGSYEQYF.